This T cell receptor (beta chain) was documented in a study of breast tumors, draining lymph nodes, adjacent tissues. Axillary draining lymph nodes of breast cancer patients supplied the node samples. Via MiXCR, TCRdb re-called the multiplex PCR reads, giving one row per CDR3 protein. Of more than 250,000 distinct CDR3 sequences detected, 30% appear once; the ten largest clones hold 0.85% to 1.2%. Notes on the study in general: Compared with lymph nodes, tumors were less diverse; compared with nontumor tissue, more.

Worth noting for this clonotype: Its specificity is not known.

The clonotype was recovered from a female donor with breast cancer. Some clones in this sample may be carry-over from other donors' samples. Sequencing used axillary lymph node tissue.

For the CDR3, the DNA is TGTGCCAGTACCCGCCGGGGCCTCAGGGGCCTGAACACTGAAGCTTTCTTT. Protein sequence: CASTRRGLRGLNTEAFF. The chain is built from TRBV19 and TRBJ1-1; D may be TRBD1 (6 bases). The CDR3 length is 17 residues. The V gene's germline CDR1 is LNHDA and CDR2 SQIVND (reference sequence). The ends were cut back, 7 bases at V and 0 bases at J, with 21 bases in the middle.